This TCR beta chain was captured by sequencing in a study of T-cell reconstitution after alpha-beta-depleted transplantation in children. In germline, CDR1 is SEHNR, CDR2 FQNEAQ (reference sequence). Trimming took 4 bases from V and 9 from J, leaving 19 bases between them. This CDR3 is 15 amino acids long. The TCRbeta library was prepared with unique molecular identifiers. A single record per CDR3 protein comes from TCRdb applying MiXCR to the PCR reads. The sample has around 600,000 distinct CDR3 sequences, roughly 10% seen once. The chain joins TRBV7-9 to TRBJ2-1, with D perhaps TRBD1 (6 bases). This receptor was obtained from a human donor who donated a stem cell graft to a child with acute myeloid leukemia. The sample was PBMCs from the stem cell graft donor, taken from the stem cell graft. CDR3 coding DNA: TGTGCCAGCAGCTGGGGTACAGGGTACCTTGGTGAGCAGTTCTTC. As protein: CASSWGTGYLGEQFF.